The clone carrying this T cell receptor (beta chain) was seen only once. Antigen specificity is unknown. These data come from a study of shared clonotypes between healthy human individuals. For the study at large: Three plates were used per donor for CD4 naive, three for CD4 memory, two for CD8 naive and one for CD8 memory.

The CDR3 is made up of 15 amino acids. After removal of 8 bases from V and 4 bases from J, the junction contained 7 bases not matched to a gene. CDR1 and CDR2 from the germline V gene are MNHNS and SASEGT. Study-wide results and caveats: Larger estimated richness was generally recorded for naive subsets relative to memory subsets.

Assay: immunoSEQ multiplex PCR; the TCRdb copy retains only in-frame clones and omits some. The table lists around 370,000 clones, 90% to 97% of them singletons. This clonotype was obtained from a man under 40 in good health. The V call is TRBV6-1, the J call TRBJ2-3; 12 positions agree with TRBD2. The material sequenced was memory CD8+ T cells sorted from blood. Noted subset: CD45RO+ cells pooled with CCR7-negative TemRA cells. CDR3 nucleotide sequence: TGTGCCAGCTGCGGGACTAGCGGGTACCCAGATACGCAGTATTTT. Its translation is CASCGTSGYPDTQYF.